Detailed here is one T cell receptor (beta chain). The sample originates from a study of control samples from healthy donors and cancer patients. The length of the CDR3 is 20 residues. Germline CDR1 reads KGHSH; CDR2 reads LQKENI. The V segment lost 0 bases and the J segment 2 bases; nucleotides outside the gene matches: 8. This table comes from immunoSEQ multiplex PCR, and its TCRdb copy is limited to in-frame clones, with some not included. The table lists about 86,000 clones, 85% to 95% of them singletons. The sequenced sample was blood. The chain links TRBV18 to TRBJ2-2; 14 bases match TRBD2. The sequence was obtained from a woman aged 30 to 39 in good health. As DNA, the CDR3 is TGTGCCAGCTCACCACCAGTTCCCGGGACTAGCGGGAGAAACACCGGGGAGCTGTTTTTT. Protein: CASSPPVPGTSGRNTGELFF.